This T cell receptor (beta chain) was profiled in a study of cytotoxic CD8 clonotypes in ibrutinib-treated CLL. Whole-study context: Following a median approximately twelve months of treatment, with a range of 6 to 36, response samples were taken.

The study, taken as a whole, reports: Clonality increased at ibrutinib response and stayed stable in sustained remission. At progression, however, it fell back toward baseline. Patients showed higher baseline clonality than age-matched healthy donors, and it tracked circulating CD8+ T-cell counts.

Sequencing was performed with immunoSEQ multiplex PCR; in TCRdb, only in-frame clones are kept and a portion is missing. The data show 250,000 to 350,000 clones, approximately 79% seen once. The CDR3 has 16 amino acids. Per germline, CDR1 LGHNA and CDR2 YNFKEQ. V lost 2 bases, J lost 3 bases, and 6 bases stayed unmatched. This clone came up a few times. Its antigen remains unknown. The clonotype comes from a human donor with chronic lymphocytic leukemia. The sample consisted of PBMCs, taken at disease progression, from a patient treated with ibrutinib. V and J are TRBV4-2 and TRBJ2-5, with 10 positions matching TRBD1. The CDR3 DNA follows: TGTGCCAGCAGCCAAAAATCCGGGACAGGGGAAGAGACCCAGTACTTC. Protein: CASSQKSGTGEETQYF.